This TCR beta chain was captured in a study of blood T cell repertoires in COVID-19. Study overall: Specimens from acute and convalescent COVID-19 originated in the United States, Italy and Spain. T cells, B-cell-depleted T cells, or PBMCs supplied cDNA or gDNA.

Germline V gene lookup returns CDR1 LNHDA and CDR2 SQIVND (reference sequence). V shed 3 bases and J 4 bases; nucleotides not matched to a gene: 6. The CDR3 loop spans 15 amino acids. As processed by the authors: Estimated nucleated cell counts came from reference gene primer amplification. The data were produced by immunoSEQ multiplex PCR, yet TCRdb's version contains in-frame clones alone and is incomplete. V, J and clone size are those of that table, while D and trimming were read from the DNA. The sample has 120,000 or so clones, around 82% seen once; the top ten hold about 6%. The TCR was taken from a man older than 75 with active or convalescent COVID-19. Sequencing used peripheral blood. The chain couples TRBV19 to TRBJ1-5; 7 positions match TRBD1. The CDR3 DNA follows: TGTGCCAGTAGTATTGGTCGGACAGGTAATCAGCCCCAGCATTTT. Translated, it gives CASSIGRTGNQPQHF.